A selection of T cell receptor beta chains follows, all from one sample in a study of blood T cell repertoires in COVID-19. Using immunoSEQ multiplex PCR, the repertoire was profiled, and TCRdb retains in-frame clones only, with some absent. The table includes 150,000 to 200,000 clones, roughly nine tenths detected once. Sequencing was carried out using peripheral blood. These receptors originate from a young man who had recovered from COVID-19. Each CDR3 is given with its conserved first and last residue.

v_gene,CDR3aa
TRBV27,CASSFRAAREQYF
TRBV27,CASSPSPWTSGQETQYF
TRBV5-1,CASSKSPPSYEQYF
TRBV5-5,CASSLATTDSVSYGYTF
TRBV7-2,CASSLARGQVTNTGELFF
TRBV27,CASSTRDRPQPIQYF
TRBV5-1,CASSPEGSYNSPLHF
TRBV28,CASSLSRGGAREKLFF
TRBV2,CASGTGWLNTQYF
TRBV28,CASSWPAGSEQYF
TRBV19,CASTPGLAYEQFF
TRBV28,CASRDLPGQGGFGANVLTF
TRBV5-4,CASSPGGTSGSYEQYF
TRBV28,CASSPSDRNQETQYF
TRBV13,CASARPAHDETQYF
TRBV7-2,CASSFTSGRADTQYF
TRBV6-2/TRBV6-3,CASSHGQNYGYTF
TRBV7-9,CASSSNPDSQSSYEQYF